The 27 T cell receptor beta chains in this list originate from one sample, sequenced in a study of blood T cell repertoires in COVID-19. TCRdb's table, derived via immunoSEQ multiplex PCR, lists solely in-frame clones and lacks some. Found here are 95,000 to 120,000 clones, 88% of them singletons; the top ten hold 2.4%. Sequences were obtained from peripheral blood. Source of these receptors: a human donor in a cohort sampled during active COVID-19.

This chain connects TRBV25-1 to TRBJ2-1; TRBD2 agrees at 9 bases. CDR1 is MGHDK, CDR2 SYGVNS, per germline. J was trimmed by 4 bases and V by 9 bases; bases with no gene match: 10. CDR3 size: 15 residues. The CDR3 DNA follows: TGTGCCAGTCAACAGCGGGGGGCCCTATACAATGAGCAGTTCTTC. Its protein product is CASQQRGALYNEQFF.

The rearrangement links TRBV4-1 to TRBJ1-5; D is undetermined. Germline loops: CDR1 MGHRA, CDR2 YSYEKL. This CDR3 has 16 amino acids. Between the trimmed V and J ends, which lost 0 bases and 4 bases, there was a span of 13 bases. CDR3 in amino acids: CASSQEGGARNQPQHF. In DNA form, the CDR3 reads TGCGCCAGCAGCCAAGAAGGAGGAGCCAGAAATCAGCCCCAGCATTTT.

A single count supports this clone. For the CDR3, the DNA is TGTGCCAGCAGTTATACAGGGGGCTTTGGCTACACCTTC. Protein sequence: CASSYTGGFGYTF. The chain combines TRBV28 with TRBJ1-2, with 9 bases that match TRBD1. This CDR3 region has 13 residues. The V and J ends lost 4 bases and 7 bases, in that order; junction bases with no gene match: 4. The germline CDR1 and CDR2 sequences are MDHEN and SYDVKM.

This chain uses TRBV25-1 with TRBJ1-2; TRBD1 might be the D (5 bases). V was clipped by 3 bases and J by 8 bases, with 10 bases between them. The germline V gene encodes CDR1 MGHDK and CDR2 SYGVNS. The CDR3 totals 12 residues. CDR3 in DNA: TGTGCCAGCAGTGATAGGGGCGGCGGCTACACCTTC. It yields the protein CASSDRGGGYTF.

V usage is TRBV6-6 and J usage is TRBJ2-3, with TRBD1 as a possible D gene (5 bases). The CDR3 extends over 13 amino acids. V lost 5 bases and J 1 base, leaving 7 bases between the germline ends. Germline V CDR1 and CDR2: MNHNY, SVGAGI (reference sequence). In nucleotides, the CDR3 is TGTGCCAGCAGTACGACAGGCACAGATACGCAGTATTTT. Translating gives CASSTTGTDTQYF.

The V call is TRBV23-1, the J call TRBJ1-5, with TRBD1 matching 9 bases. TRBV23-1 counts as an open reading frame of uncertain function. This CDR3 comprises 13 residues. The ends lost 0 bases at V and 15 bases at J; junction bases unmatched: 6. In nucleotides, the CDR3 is TGCGCCAGCAGTCAATCTGGGGGACAGGGAGCGCATTTT. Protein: CASSQSGGQGAHF.

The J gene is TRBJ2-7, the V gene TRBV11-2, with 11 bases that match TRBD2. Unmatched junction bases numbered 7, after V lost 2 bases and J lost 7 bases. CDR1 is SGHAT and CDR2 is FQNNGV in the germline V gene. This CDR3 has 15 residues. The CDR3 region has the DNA TGTGCCAGCAGCTTATTGCTAGCGGGAGGTAGGGAGCAGTACTTC. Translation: CASSLLLAGGREQYF.

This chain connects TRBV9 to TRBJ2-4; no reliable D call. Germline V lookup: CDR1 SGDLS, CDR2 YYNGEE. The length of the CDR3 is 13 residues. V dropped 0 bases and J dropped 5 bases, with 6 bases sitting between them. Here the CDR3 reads CASSVDIQNIQYF. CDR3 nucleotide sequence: TGTGCCAGCAGCGTAGATATCCAAAACATTCAGTACTTC.

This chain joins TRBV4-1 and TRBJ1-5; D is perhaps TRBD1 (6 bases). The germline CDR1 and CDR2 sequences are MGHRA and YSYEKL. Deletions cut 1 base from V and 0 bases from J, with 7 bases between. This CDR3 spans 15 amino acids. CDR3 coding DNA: TGCGCCAGCAGCCAAGGAGGGGGTAGCAATCAGCCCCAGCATTTT. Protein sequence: CASSQGGGSNQPQHF.

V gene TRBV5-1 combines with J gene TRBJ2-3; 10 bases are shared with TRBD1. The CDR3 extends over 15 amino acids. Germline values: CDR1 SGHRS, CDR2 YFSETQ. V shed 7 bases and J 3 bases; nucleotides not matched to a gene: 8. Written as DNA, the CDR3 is TGCGCCAGCCTGTCCCGGACAGGGGGGACAGATACGCAGTATTTT. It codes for CASLSRTGGTDTQYF. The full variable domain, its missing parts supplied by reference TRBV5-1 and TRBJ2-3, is KAGVTQTPRYLIKTRGQQVTLSCSPISGHRSVSWYQQTPGQGLQFLFEYFSETQRNKGNFPGRFSGRQFSNSRSEMNVSTLELGDSALYLCASLSRTGGTDTQYFGPGTRLTVL.

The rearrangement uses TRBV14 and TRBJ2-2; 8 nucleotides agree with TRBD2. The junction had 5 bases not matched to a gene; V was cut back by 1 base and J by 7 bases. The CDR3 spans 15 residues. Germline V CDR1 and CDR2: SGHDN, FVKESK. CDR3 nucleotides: TGTGCCAGCAGCCAAGGGACTAGCAGTTTCGGGGAGCTGTTTTTT. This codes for CASSQGTSSFGELFF.

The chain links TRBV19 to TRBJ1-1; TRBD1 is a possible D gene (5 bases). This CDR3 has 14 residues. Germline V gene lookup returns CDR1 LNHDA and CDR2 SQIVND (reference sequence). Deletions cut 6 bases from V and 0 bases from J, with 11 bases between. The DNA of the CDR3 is TGTGCCAGTAGAACGACAGTGATGAACACTGAAGCTTTCTTT. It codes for CASRTTVMNTEAFF. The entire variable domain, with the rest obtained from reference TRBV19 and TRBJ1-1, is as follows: DGGITQSPKYLFRKEGQNVTLSCEQNLNHDAMYWYRQDPGQGLRLIYYSQIVNDFQKGDIAEGYSVSREKKESFPLTVTSAQKNPTAFYLCASRTTVMNTEAFFGQGTRLTVV.

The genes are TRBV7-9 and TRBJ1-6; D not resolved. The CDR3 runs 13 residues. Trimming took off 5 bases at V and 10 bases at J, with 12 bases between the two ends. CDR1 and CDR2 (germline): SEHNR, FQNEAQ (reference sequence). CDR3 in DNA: TGTGCCAGCAGCCCGCAACTTCAATCACCCCTCCACTTT. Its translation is CASSPQLQSPLHF.

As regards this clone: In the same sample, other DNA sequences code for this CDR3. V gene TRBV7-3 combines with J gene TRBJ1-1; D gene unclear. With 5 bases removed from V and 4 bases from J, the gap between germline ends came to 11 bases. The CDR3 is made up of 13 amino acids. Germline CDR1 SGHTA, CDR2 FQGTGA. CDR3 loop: CASSLWGGTEAFF. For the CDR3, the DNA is TGTGCCAGCAGCCTCTGGGGAGGCACTGAAGCTTTCTTT.

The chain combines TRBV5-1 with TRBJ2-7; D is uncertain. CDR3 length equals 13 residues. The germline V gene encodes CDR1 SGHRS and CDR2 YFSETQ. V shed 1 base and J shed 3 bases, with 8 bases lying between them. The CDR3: CASSLLADYEQYF. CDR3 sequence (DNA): TGCGCCAGCAGCTTGTTGGCAGACTACGAGCAGTACTTC. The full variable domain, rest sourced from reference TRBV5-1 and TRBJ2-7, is KAGVTQTPRYLIKTRGQQVTLSCSPISGHRSVSWYQQTPGQGLQFLFEYFSETQRNKGNFPGRFSGRQFSNSRSEMNVSTLELGDSALYLCASSLLADYEQYFGPGTRLTVT.

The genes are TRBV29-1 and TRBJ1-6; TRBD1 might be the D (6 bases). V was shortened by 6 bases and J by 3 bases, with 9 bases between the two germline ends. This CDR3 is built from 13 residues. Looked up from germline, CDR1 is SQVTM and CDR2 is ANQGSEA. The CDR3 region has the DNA TGCAGCGTCCGACAGGACTATAATTCACCCCTCCACTTT. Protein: CSVRQDYNSPLHF.

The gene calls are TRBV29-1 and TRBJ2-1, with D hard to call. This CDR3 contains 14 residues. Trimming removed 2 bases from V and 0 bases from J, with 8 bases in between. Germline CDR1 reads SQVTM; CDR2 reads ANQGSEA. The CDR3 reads CSVEPDISYNEQFF. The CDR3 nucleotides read TGCAGCGTTGAACCAGACATCTCCTACAATGAGCAGTTCTTC.

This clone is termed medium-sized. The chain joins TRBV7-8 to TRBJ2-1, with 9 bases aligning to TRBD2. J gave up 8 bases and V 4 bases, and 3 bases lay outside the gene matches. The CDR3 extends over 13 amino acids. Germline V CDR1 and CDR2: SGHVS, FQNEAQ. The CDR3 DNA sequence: TGTGCCAGCAGCTCCGAGCGGGAGGATGAGCAGTTCTTC. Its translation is CASSSEREDEQFF.

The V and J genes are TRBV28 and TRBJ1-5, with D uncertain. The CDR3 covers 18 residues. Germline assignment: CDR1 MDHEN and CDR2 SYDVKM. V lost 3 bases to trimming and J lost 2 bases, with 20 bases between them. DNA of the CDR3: TGTGCCAGCAGTTTGTACGATTGGTGGGCGCGGGGCAATCAGCCCCAGCATTTT. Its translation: CASSLYDWWARGNQPQHF.

This chain's CDR3 is CASSPDSSGGYTF. In DNA, the CDR3 is TGTGCCAGCAGCCCGGACTCATCGGGGGGCTACACCTTC. This rearrangement joins TRBV14 to TRBJ1-2; D gene ambiguous. Germline-derived CDR1 and CDR2 are SGHDN and FVKESK. V was pared by 4 bases and J by 8 bases, with 14 bases between. The length of the CDR3 is 13 residues.

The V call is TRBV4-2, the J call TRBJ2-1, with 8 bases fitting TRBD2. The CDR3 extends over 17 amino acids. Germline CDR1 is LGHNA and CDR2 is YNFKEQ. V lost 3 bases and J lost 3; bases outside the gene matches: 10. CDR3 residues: CASSQKGREGLYNEQFF. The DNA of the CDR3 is TGTGCCAGCAGCCAGAAAGGTCGGGAGGGCCTCTACAATGAGCAGTTCTTC.

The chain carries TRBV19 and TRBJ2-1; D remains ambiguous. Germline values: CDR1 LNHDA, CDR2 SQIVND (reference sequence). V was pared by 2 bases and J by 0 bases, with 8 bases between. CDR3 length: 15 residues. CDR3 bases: TGTGCCAGTAGTATAACCCGGAGCTCCTACAATGAGCAGTTCTTC. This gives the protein CASSITRSSYNEQFF. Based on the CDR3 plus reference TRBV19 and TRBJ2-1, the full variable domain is DGGITQSPKYLFRKEGQNVTLSCEQNLNHDAMYWYRQDPGQGLRLIYYSQIVNDFQKGDIAEGYSVSREKKESFPLTVTSAQKNPTAFYLCASSITRSSYNEQFFGPGTRLTVL.

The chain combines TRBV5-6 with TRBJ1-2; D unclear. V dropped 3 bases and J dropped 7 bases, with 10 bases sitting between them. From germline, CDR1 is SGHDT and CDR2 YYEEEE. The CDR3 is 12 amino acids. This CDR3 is CASSSEGIGYTF. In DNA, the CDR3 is TGTGCCAGCAGCTCTGAGGGTATTGGCTACACCTTC.

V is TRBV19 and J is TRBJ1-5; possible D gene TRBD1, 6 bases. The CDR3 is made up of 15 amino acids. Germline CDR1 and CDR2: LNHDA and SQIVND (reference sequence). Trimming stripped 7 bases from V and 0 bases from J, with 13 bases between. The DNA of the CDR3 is TGTGCCAGTATGCAGGGGACGGGTAGCAATCAGCCCCAGCATTTT. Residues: CASMQGTGSNQPQHF.

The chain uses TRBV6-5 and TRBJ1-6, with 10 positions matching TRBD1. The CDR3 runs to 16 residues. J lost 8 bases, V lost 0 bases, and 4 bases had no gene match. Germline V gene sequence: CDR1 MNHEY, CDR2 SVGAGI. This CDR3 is CASSYSWDRGDSPLHF. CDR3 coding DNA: TGTGCCAGCAGTTACTCTTGGGACAGGGGTGATTCACCCCTCCACTTT.

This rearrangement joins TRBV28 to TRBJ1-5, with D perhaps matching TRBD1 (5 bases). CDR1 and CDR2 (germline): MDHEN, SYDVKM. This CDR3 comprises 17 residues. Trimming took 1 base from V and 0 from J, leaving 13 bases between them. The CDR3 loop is CASSLLGGLYSNQPQHF. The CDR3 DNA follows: TGTGCCAGCAGTTTATTGGGGGGACTATATAGCAATCAGCCCCAGCATTTT.

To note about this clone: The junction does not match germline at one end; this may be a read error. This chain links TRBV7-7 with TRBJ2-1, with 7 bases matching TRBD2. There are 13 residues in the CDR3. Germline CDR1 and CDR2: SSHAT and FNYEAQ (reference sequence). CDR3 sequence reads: CASSTGSGIRLFF. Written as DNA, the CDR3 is TGTGCTAGCAGCACCGGGAGCGGGATCCGGCTCTTCTTC.